Presented here are 10 T cell receptor beta chains from one specimen sequenced in a study of blood T cell repertoires in COVID-19. Sequenced by immunoSEQ multiplex PCR; TCRdb stores in-frame clones only, minus some. This table holds about 130,000 clones, more than 70% found once. Sample: peripheral blood. The receptor source for this set is a woman in her thirties who had recovered from COVID-19.

The chain joins TRBV9 to TRBJ2-1; 10 nucleotides line up with TRBD1. The length of the CDR3 is 15 residues. Germline values: CDR1 SGDLS, CDR2 YYNGEE. V was clipped by 0 bases and J by 7 bases; unmatched bases: 4. The CDR3 coding sequence is TGTGCCAGCAGCGTAGAGGGACAGGGGCGAAATGAGCAGTTCTTC. Amino acid sequence: CASSVEGQGRNEQFF. Looking up the rest from reference TRBV9 and TRBJ2-1 gives the full variable domain: DSGVTQTPKHLITATGQRVTLRCSPRSGDLSVYWYQQSLDQGLQFLIQYYNGEERAKGNILERFSAQQFPDLHSELNLSSLELGDSALYFCASSVEGQGRNEQFFGPGTRLTVL.

The genes are TRBV5-6 and TRBJ1-1, with D possibly TRBD1 on 6 matching bases. V was clipped by 4 bases and J by 3 bases, with 10 bases between them. Per the germline V gene, CDR1 is SGHDT and CDR2 is YYEEEE. CDR3 size: 13 residues. CDR3 protein: CASSPDRYTEAFF. The CDR3 bases are TGTGCCAGCAGCCCAGACAGGTACACTGAAGCTTTCTTT.

In this sample, this clone turned up once. This chain connects TRBV6-5 to TRBJ2-3; TRBD2 matches at 11 bases. Germline V gene sequence: CDR1 MNHEY, CDR2 SVGAGI. After removal of 2 bases from V and 6 bases from J, the junction contained 7 bases not matched to a gene. The CDR3 sequence is 16 residues long. For the CDR3, the DNA is TGTGCCAGCAGTTACGTCTCTAGCGGGGGGCAGGATACGCAGTATTTT. This codes for CASSYVSSGGQDTQYF.

V usage is TRBV3-1 (or the pseudogene TRBV3-2) and J usage is TRBJ2-1, with 7 bases identical to TRBD2. Germline CDR1 reads LGHDT; CDR2 reads YNNKEL (reference sequence). V dropped 1 base and J dropped 0; count of bases not matched to a gene: 0. The CDR3 runs 15 residues. The DNA of the CDR3 is TGTGCCAGCAGCCAAGGCGGGAGCTCCTACAATGAGCAGTTCTTC. The encoded protein is CASSQGGSSYNEQFF.

CDR3 DNA: TGTGCCAGCAGTGGGACTAGCGGCTACCAAGAGACCCAGTACTTC. Protein product: CASSGTSGYQETQYF. The gene calls are TRBV2 and TRBJ2-5; TRBD2 agrees at 10 bases. The CDR3 length is 15 residues. Germline CDR1 and CDR2: SNHLY and FYNNEI. J gave up 0 bases and V 4 bases, and 2 bases lay outside the gene matches.

This chain joins TRBV4-1 and TRBJ1-4; D unresolved. Trimming took 4 bases from V and 5 from J, leaving 14 bases between them. This CDR3 has 15 amino acids. Germline-derived CDR1 and CDR2 are MGHRA and YSYEKL. The CDR3 nucleotides read TGCGCCAGCAGCCGGAACTTTGACATGAATGAAAAACTGTTTTTT. Residues: CASSRNFDMNEKLFF.

This clone was seen only a few times. The V gene is TRBV4-2, the J gene TRBJ2-1, with TRBD2 matching 10 bases. Per the germline V gene, CDR1 is LGHNA and CDR2 is YNFKEQ. V was pared by 1 base and J by 7 bases, with 4 bases of the junction left unmatched. This CDR3 is 15 amino acids long. The CDR3 region has the DNA TGTGCCAGCAGCCAAGTTACTAGCGGGGTAAATGAGCAGTTCTTC. It is translated as CASSQVTSGVNEQFF.

The chain carries TRBV19 and TRBJ1-1; TRBD1 matches 8 bases. V shed 4 bases and J 0 bases; nucleotides not matched to a gene: 4. Germline V gene lookup returns CDR1 LNHDA and CDR2 SQIVND (reference sequence). The CDR3 contains 15 residues. This chain's CDR3 is CASSRPDRVNTEAFF. DNA for the CDR3: TGTGCCAGTAGTAGACCGGACAGGGTGAACACTGAAGCTTTCTTT.

A few counts support this clone. V usage is TRBV11-2 and J usage is TRBJ2-7; 11 nucleotides align to TRBD1. Germline trimming cut 2 bases from V and 2 bases from J; bases unmatched to any gene: 2. CDR3 size: 15 residues. Germline assignment: CDR1 SGHAT and CDR2 FQNNGV. The CDR3 DNA is TGTGCCAGCAGCTTACGGACAGGGGGCGCCTACGAGCAGTACTTC. It encodes CASSLRTGGAYEQYF. The full variable domain, rest sourced from reference TRBV11-2 and TRBJ2-7, is EAGVAQSPRYKIIEKRQSVAFWCNPISGHATLYWYQQILGQGPKLLIQFQNNGVVDDSQLPKDRFSAERLKGVDSTLKIQPAKLEDSAVYLCASSLRTGGAYEQYFGPGTRLTVT.

The rearrangement links TRBV27 to TRBJ2-2; TRBD1 might be the D (6 bases). The CDR3 covers 17 residues. V was clipped by 2 bases and J by 4 bases, with 17 bases between them. Per the germline V gene, CDR1 is MNHEY and CDR2 is SMNVEV (reference sequence). CDR3 protein: CASSLRDWTATTGELFF. The CDR3 nucleotides read TGTGCCAGCAGTTTACGGGATTGGACAGCCACCACCGGGGAGCTGTTTTTT.